One T cell receptor beta chain is described in this entry. Its cognate antigen is unknown. The sample is drawn from a study of cytomegalovirus exposure and HLA in healthy donors. Study-level results: The study recorded 150 to 200 TCR beta chains that were cytomegalovirus-associated. Compared with the roughly 670-donor mean, an Asian-associated ancestry cluster reportedly had fewer N-insertions, according to a later analysis.

Germline CDR1 reads MNHEY; CDR2 reads SVGAGI. This CDR3 comprises 15 residues. V was clipped by 2 bases and J by 0 bases, with 8 bases between them. This PCR relied on a set of 60 Vbeta primers and 13 Jbeta primers. Method: immunoSEQ multiplex PCR; TCRdb's copy keeps in-frame clones and lacks some. The sample consists of some 200,000 clones, around a tenth of them appearing once. Healthy donors of bone marrow made up the group. The sample comprised PBMCs. The rearrangement links TRBV6-5 to TRBJ2-1; D remains unclear. The sequence came from a woman aged 25 to 39 in good health and CMV-seropositive. CDR3 loop: CASSYLVGSYNEQFF. CDR3 coding DNA: TGTGCCAGCAGTTACCTAGTCGGCTCCTACAATGAGCAGTTCTTC.